This T cell receptor beta chain was identified during a study of blood T cell repertoires in COVID-19. The wider study: Samples taken during acute and convalescent COVID-19 were collected in the United States, Italy and Spain. PBMCs, B-cell-depleted T cells, or T cells were the source of the cDNA or gDNA that made up the material.

In the authors' workflow: Quantification of nucleated cells was approximated via reference gene primer amplification. Sequencing used immunoSEQ multiplex PCR; TCRdb keeps in-frame clones, though not all of them. V and J calls and clone size follow that table, whereas D and trimming were derived from the DNA. The data contain under 200,000 clones, about 88% of them singletons. As to this clone: The junction does not match germline at one end; this may be a read error.

The CDR3 is 13 amino acids. Germline assignment: CDR1 MNHEY and CDR2 SVGEGT. The gene calls are TRBV6-2 or TRBV6-3 and TRBJ2-3, with D maybe TRBD1 (5 bases). Sequenced material: peripheral blood. The receptor was derived from a man in his fifties who had recovered from COVID-19. The CDR3 reads CASSSSATATQYF. The CDR3 bases are TGTGCCAGCAGCTCCTCGGCGACAGCTACGCAGTATTTT.